A single sample is the source of the 29 T cell receptor beta chains below, sequenced in a study of T-cell reconstitution after alpha-beta-depleted transplantation in children. Construction of the TCRbeta library involved unique molecular identifiers. TCRdb re-derived calls from the PCR reads in MiXCR, one entry per CDR3 protein. Of about 110,000 distinct CDR3 sequences listed, around 10% are singletons. Sequences were derived from PBMCs from the stem cell graft donor, sampled from the stem cell graft. Receptors were obtained from a human donor who donated a stem cell graft to a child with acute lymphoblastic leukemia.

This clonotype appeared many times. This chain links TRBV29-1 with TRBJ2-7; TRBD2 matches at 8 bases. The V segment lost 0 bases and the J segment 6 bases; nucleotides outside the gene matches: 13. CDR3 length equals 16 residues. The germline CDR1 and CDR2 sequences are SQVTM and ANQGSEA. The DNA of the CDR3 is TGCAGCGTTGAAGATCGGGTCGGGAGGGCTGGTTTCGAGCAGTACTTC. Encoded protein: CSVEDRVGRAGFEQYF.

As concerns this clonotype: This may arise from a read error, as a much more abundant clone is one base away. V gene TRBV9 combines with J gene TRBJ2-6, with TRBD1 as a possible D gene (5 bases). Per the germline V gene, CDR1 is SGDLS and CDR2 is YYNGEE. CDR3 length: 13 amino acids. This chain's CDR3 is CASSVAGANGLTF. CDR3 DNA: TGTGCCAGCAGCGTAGCTGGGGCCAACGGCCTGACTTTC.

This clonotype was counted at least ten times. The CDR3 sequence: CASSSNIATNEKLFF. The CDR3 DNA reads TGTGCCAGCAGCTCCAACATTGCAACTAATGAAAAACTGTTTTTT. The chain recombines TRBV11-2 with TRBJ1-4; unclear D gene. This CDR3 has 15 amino acids. The germline V and J ends were trimmed by 4 bases and 0 bases, with 9 bases remaining between them. Germline CDR1 reads SGHAT; CDR2 reads FQNNGV.

Many counts were recorded for this clonotype. The chain recombines TRBV5-1 with TRBJ2-7; no firm D call. The CDR3 length is 14 residues. Germline values: CDR1 SGHRS, CDR2 YFSETQ. Trimming shortened V by 4 bases and J by 4 bases, and 15 bases separated the two germline ends. As DNA, the CDR3 is TGCGCCAGCAGCCCGGAGCCCGCAAGTTACGAGCAGTACTTC. Its protein is CASSPEPASYEQYF.

Ten or more counts support this clonotype. The V and J genes are TRBV5-1 and TRBJ1-5; D call uncertain. V lost 0 bases to trimming and J lost 3 bases, with 7 bases between them. The CDR3 is 14 amino acids. Germline-derived CDR1 and CDR2 are SGHRS and YFSETQ. DNA for the CDR3: TGCGCCAGCAGCTTGGACAGTTACAATCAGCCCCAGCATTTT. Encoded protein: CASSLDSYNQPQHF.

A note on this clonotype: The CDR3 end shows no conserved phenylalanine or tryptophan, and so a read error is likely. The genes are TRBV20-1 and TRBJ2-2; TRBD1 aligns across 9 bases. This CDR3 has 15 residues. Germline CDR1 is DFQATT and CDR2 is SNEGSKA (reference sequence). With 7 bases clipped from V and 5 bases from J, the junction kept 11 bases outside the gene matches. The chain's CDR3 is CSVLGETGGTGELFL. Here the CDR3 DNA reads TGCAGTGTTCTGGGCGAGACAGGGGGGACCGGGGAGCTGTTTTTG.

In this sample, this clonotype turned up many times. CDR3 nucleotide sequence: TGCGCCAGCAGCTTGGTAGGGACAGGGGATTTCTTC. It specifies CASSLVGTGDFF. The chain uses TRBV5-1 and TRBJ2-1, with TRBD1 matching 10 bases. Germline values: CDR1 SGHRS, CDR2 YFSETQ. Trimming took 0 bases from V and 16 from J; bases not matched to a gene: 4. This CDR3 spans 12 amino acids. The full variable domain, in which reference TRBV5-1 and TRBJ2-1 provide the parts outside the CDR3, is KAGVTQTPRYLIKTRGQQVTLSCSPISGHRSVSWYQQTPGQGLQFLFEYFSETQRNKGNFPGRFSGRQFSNSRSEMNVSTLELGDSALYLCASSLVGTGDFFGPGTRLTVL.

Many counts were recorded for this clonotype. The chain recombines TRBV29-1 with TRBJ1-3, with 8 bases matching TRBD1. Losses at the gene ends were 5 bases for V and 2 bases for J; bases not matched to a gene: 5. The CDR3 length is 14 residues. Germline CDR1 and CDR2: SQVTM and ANQGSEA. CDR3 sequence reads: CSVSEDRAGNTIYF. As DNA, the CDR3 is TGCAGCGTTTCCGAGGACAGGGCTGGAAACACCATATATTTT.

This clonotype showed up many times. The DNA for the CDR3 is TGTGCCAGCAGTCGTGCCGGGGAGGTGAGCAATCAGCCCCAGCATTTT. It encodes CASSRAGEVSNQPQHF. The chain carries TRBV6-6 and TRBJ1-5; no reliable D call. The CDR3 extends over 16 amino acids. Germline V lookup: CDR1 MNHNY, CDR2 SVGAGI (reference sequence). The V end was cut by 5 bases, the J end by 1 base, with 15 bases between.

The CDR3 loop reads CASSLGTATNYGYTF. The CDR3 DNA reads as TGTGCCAGCAGCCTAGGGACAGCAACTAACTATGGCTACACCTTC. The genes are TRBV7-2 and TRBJ1-2; 7 bases align to TRBD1. The V gene's germline CDR1 is SGHTA and CDR2 FQGNSA. The CDR3 runs to 15 residues. The V gene end was trimmed by 5 bases and the J gene end by 0 bases; junction bases not matched to a gene: 6. Full variable domain (missing parts from reference TRBV7-2 and TRBJ1-2): GAGVSQSPSNKVTEKGKDVELRCDPISGHTALYWYRQSLGQGLEFLIYFQGNSAPDKSGLPSDRFSAERTGGSVSTLTIQRTQQEDSAVYLCASSLGTATNYGYTFGSGTRLTVV.

This clonotype has at least ten counts. This chain links TRBV12-3 or TRBV12-4 with TRBJ2-1; no reliable D call. The CDR3 length is 11 residues. Trimming stripped 2 bases from V and 9 bases from J, with 5 bases between. The CDR3 protein is CASSLQFEQFF. In DNA, the CDR3 is TGTGCCAGCAGTTTACAATTTGAGCAGTTCTTC.

This clonotype was seen at least ten times. V gene TRBV11-3 combines with J gene TRBJ1-1; D uncertain. V was shortened by 1 base and J by 0 bases, with 3 bases between the two germline ends. The CDR3 has 13 residues. Germline V gives CDR1 SGHNT, CDR2 YENEEA. This CDR3 reads CASSLGVNTEAFF. Here the CDR3 DNA reads TGTGCCAGCAGCTTAGGTGTGAACACTGAAGCTTTCTTT.

This clonotype was picked up many times. This rearrangement joins TRBV20-1 to TRBJ2-5; D might be TRBD1 (6 bases). This CDR3 has 13 residues. Germline CDR1 is DFQATT and CDR2 is SNEGSKA (reference sequence). The V gene lost 3 bases and the J gene lost 2 bases, with 10 bases spanning the gap. CDR3 sequence: CSASHRAQETQYF. As DNA, the CDR3 is TGCAGTGCTAGCCACAGGGCTCAAGAGACCCAGTACTTC.

This clonotype was seen many times. The chain couples TRBV7-6 to TRBJ1-4, with unresolved D. Germline CDR1 reads SGHVS; CDR2 reads FNYEAQ. This CDR3 contains 14 residues. Trimming took 4 bases from V and 6 from J, leaving 12 bases between them. CDR3 loop: CASSSRWGDEKLFF. The CDR3 nucleotides are TGTGCCAGCAGCTCGCGTTGGGGTGATGAAAAACTGTTTTTT.

This clonotype occurred many times. This sequence joins TRBV10-3 and TRBJ2-3, with D unresolved. CDR1 ENHRY and CDR2 SYGVKD come from the germline V gene. Between the trimmed V and J ends, which lost 0 bases and 0 bases, there was a span of 10 bases. This CDR3 is 16 amino acids long. The CDR3 nucleotides read TGTGCCATCAGTGAGTCTATCGCTGCTAGCACAGATACGCAGTATTTT. Translating it yields CAISESIAASTDTQYF.

This clonotype came up many times. This chain links TRBV7-8 with TRBJ2-7; 10 nucleotides agree with TRBD1. This CDR3 region has 14 residues. V lost 4 bases to trimming and J lost 2 bases; unmatched junction nucleotides: 2. Germline V gene sequence: CDR1 SGHVS, CDR2 FQNEAQ. The CDR3 DNA follows: TGTGCCAGCAGCTCCGGGACAGGGGCCTACGAGCAGTACTTC. This sequence encodes CASSSGTGAYEQYF.

This clonotype was detected ten times or more. This sequence joins TRBV7-2 and TRBJ1-5; D is possibly TRBD1 (5 bases). Between the trimmed V and J ends, which lost 2 bases and 9 bases, there was a span of 11 bases. This CDR3 contains 13 residues. Germline V CDR1 and CDR2: SGHTA, FQGNSA. The CDR3 is CASSLPGSWPQHF. CDR3 in DNA: TGTGCCAGCAGCTTACCAGGGTCGTGGCCCCAGCATTTT.

The sample holds many counts of this clonotype. V is TRBV7-6 and J is TRBJ2-5; 8 positions agree with TRBD2. V shed 5 bases, J shed 2 bases, and the junction held 13 bases outside the gene matches. Germline lookup yields CDR1 SGHVS and CDR2 FNYEAQ. The CDR3 consists of 17 residues. Here the CDR3 reads CASSHPKRLAIQETQYF. In DNA, the CDR3 is TGTGCCAGCAGCCACCCAAAGCGACTAGCGATACAAGAGACCCAGTACTTC.

The sample holds many counts of this clonotype. This sequence joins TRBV12-3 or TRBV12-4 and TRBJ2-3, with 8 bases aligning to TRBD2. Germline trimming cut 6 bases from V and 3 bases from J; bases unmatched to any gene: 14. CDR3 length: 17 residues. This CDR3 is CASRRGPPTSVTDTQYF. In DNA form, the CDR3 reads TGTGCCAGCAGGCGAGGGCCCCCGACTAGCGTAACAGATACGCAGTATTTT.

In this sample, this clonotype turned up many times. The chain uses TRBV7-2 and TRBJ2-3; possibly TRBD1 for D (5 bases). Per germline, CDR1 SGHTA and CDR2 FQGNSA. The germline V and J ends were trimmed by 5 bases and 0 bases, with 15 bases remaining between them. CDR3 size: 16 residues. This CDR3 is CASSPWTPWSTDTQYF. The CDR3 coding sequence is TGTGCCAGCAGCCCCTGGACACCCTGGAGCACAGATACGCAGTATTTT. Variable domain in full (rest from reference TRBV7-2 and TRBJ2-3): GAGVSQSPSNKVTEKGKDVELRCDPISGHTALYWYRQSLGQGLEFLIYFQGNSAPDKSGLPSDRFSAERTGGSVSTLTIQRTQQEDSAVYLCASSPWTPWSTDTQYFGPGTRLTVL.

This clonotype has a count of ten or more. J is TRBJ2-5 and V is TRBV7-9, with 13 bases lining up with TRBD2. The germline V gene has CDR1 SEHNR and CDR2 FQNEAQ (reference sequence). The ends lost 1 base at V and 7 bases at J; junction bases unmatched: 3. The CDR3 is made up of 15 amino acids. The CDR3 region is CASSLGLAGGSTQYF. The CDR3 DNA follows: TGTGCCAGCAGCTTAGGACTAGCGGGGGGTTCGACCCAGTACTTC.

In this sample, this clonotype turned up many times. The gene calls are TRBV7-2 and TRBJ1-1, with D uncertain. The length of the CDR3 is 14 residues. In germline, CDR1 is SGHTA, CDR2 FQGNSA. V shed 2 bases and J shed 5 bases, with 12 bases lying between them. The CDR3 region is CASSLTHPPTEAFF. The CDR3 coding sequence is TGTGCCAGCAGCTTAACCCACCCACCGACTGAAGCTTTCTTT.

The chain links TRBV4-2 to TRBJ2-7, with 8 positions matching TRBD2. Per germline, CDR1 LGHNA and CDR2 YNFKEQ. V trimming: 4 bases; J trimming: 3 bases; junction bases outside the gene matches: 17. The CDR3 consists of 18 residues. CDR3 nucleotide sequence: TGTGCCAGCAGCCCCGGGCTCCTCGGGACTAGGCTTTACTACGAGCAGTACTTC. Amino acids: CASSPGLLGTRLYYEQYF.

This clonotype was seen many times. The chain links TRBV5-1 to TRBJ2-3; no reliable D call. Germline V gives CDR1 SGHRS, CDR2 YFSETQ. The V end was cut by 2 bases, the J end by 2 bases, with 9 bases between. The CDR3 length is 14 residues. The DNA for the CDR3 is TGCGCCAGCAGCTTTGGGCAGCTCACAGATACGCAGTATTTT. Encoded protein: CASSFGQLTDTQYF.

The sample holds many counts of this clonotype. The chain joins TRBV3-1 to TRBJ2-1; D is unclear. Germline loops: CDR1 LGHDT, CDR2 YNNKEL (reference sequence). This CDR3 contains 15 residues. V was trimmed by 1 base and J by 0 bases, leaving 7 bases between them. CDR3 bases: TGTGCCAGCAGCCAAGGGGCTAGCTCCTACAATGAGCAGTTCTTC. As protein: CASSQGASSYNEQFF.

This clonotype showed up many times. The chain recombines TRBV27 with TRBJ2-7; D is tentatively TRBD1 or TRBD2 (5 bases each). The V gene's germline CDR1 is MNHEY and CDR2 SMNVEV (reference sequence). The CDR3 contains 15 residues. The V end was cut by 2 bases, the J end by 2 bases, with 13 bases between. The CDR3 DNA reads as TGTGCCAGCAGTTTAATGGGGACCTCCCCCTACGAGCAGTACTTC. Protein product: CASSLMGTSPYEQYF.

This clonotype appeared many times. This chain's CDR3 is CSASGGIGTGAETQYF. The CDR3 nucleotides are TGCAGTGCTTCGGGGGGAATCGGGACAGGGGCAGAGACCCAGTACTTC. This chain connects TRBV20-1 to TRBJ2-5; 10 nucleotides match TRBD1. The length of the CDR3 is 16 residues. The germline V gene encodes CDR1 DFQATT and CDR2 SNEGSKA (reference sequence). J lost 4 bases, V lost 5 bases, and 13 bases had no gene match.

In its sample, this clonotype was seen many times. The chain has TRBV12-3 or TRBV12-4 and TRBJ1-1; 9 bases match TRBD1. V lost 0 bases and J lost 4; bases outside the gene matches: 3. The CDR3 has 15 residues. CDR3 nucleotide sequence: TGTGCCAGCAGTTTAGCCTCGACAGGGGGCACTGAAGCTTTCTTT. Amino acids: CASSLASTGGTEAFF.

This clonotype has at least ten counts. The J gene is TRBJ2-1, the V gene TRBV2, with D perhaps TRBD2 (5 bases). CDR1 is SNHLY, CDR2 FYNNEI, per germline. The CDR3 loop spans 12 amino acids. V shed 3 bases and J shed 8 bases, with 8 bases lying between them. The CDR3 region has the DNA TGTGCCAGCAGTGACACCGGGGATGAGCAGTTCTTC. The encoded protein is CASSDTGDEQFF.